Listed below are T cell receptor beta chains from one sample, sequenced in a study of identical twins. A single record per CDR3 protein comes from TCRdb applying MiXCR to the 5' RACE reads. This sample has approximately 350,000 distinct CDR3 sequences, with about 12% found just once. The same specimen was also included in a second study, on yellow fever vaccine responses in identical twins.

The sequenced sample was CD8+ T cells sorted from blood. Source of these receptors: a young woman in good health. CDR3s include the opening cysteine and the closing phenylalanine or tryptophan. The D gene is left open where the match is weak. Only some rows state a clone size, as once, few, many or a class for expanded clones.

D gene	V gene	clone size	J gene	CDR3 protein	CDR3 DNA
NA	TRBV2	NA	TRBJ1-4	CAKGRSTEKLFF	TGTGCCAAAGGACGGTCGACGGAAAAACTGTTTTTT
NA	TRBV2	NA	TRBJ2-2	CASSEARGYTGELFF	TGTGCCAGCAGTGAAGCTAGAGGGTACACCGGGGAGCTGTTTTTT
TRBD1	TRBV6-2/TRBV6-3	NA	TRBJ2-1	CASRIGTGWNEQFF	TGTGCCAGCAGGATCGGGACAGGGTGGAATGAGCAGTTCTTC
NA	TRBV13	few	TRBJ2-4	CASSLTGKNIQYF	TGTGCCAGCAGCTTAACGGGGAAAAACATTCAGTACTTC
TRBD1	TRBV15	NA	TRBJ2-5	CATSRDRGQETQYF	TGTGCCACCAGCAGGGACAGGGGGCAAGAGACCCAGTACTTC
NA	TRBV4-1	NA	TRBJ2-1	CASSPPSDEQFF	TGCGCCAGCAGCCCCCCTAGCGATGAGCAGTTCTTC
TRBD2	TRBV27	few	TRBJ2-3	CASSPRTSGEDTQYF	TGTGCCAGCAGTCCGCGGACTAGCGGGGAAGATACGCAGTATTTT
NA	TRBV4-1	NA	TRBJ1-1	CATQLGGGTEAFF	TGCGCCACCCAGCTCGGGGGGGGAACTGAAGCTTTCTTT
NA	TRBV27	NA	TRBJ1-1	CASSFGEEAFF	TGTGCCAGCAGTTTTGGGGAGGAAGCTTTCTTT
NA	TRBV25-1	few	TRBJ1-2	CASSVFTGGSYGYTF	TGTGCCAGCAGTGTATTTACCGGGGGAAGCTATGGCTACACCTTC
TRBD1	TRBV28	many	TRBJ1-1	CASRVQGASEAFF	TGTGCCAGCAGGGTACAGGGGGCGTCTGAAGCTTTCTTT
TRBD2	TRBV20-1	few	TRBJ2-2	CSARDAGLAANTGELFF	TGCAGTGCTAGAGATGCGGGACTAGCGGCGAACACCGGGGAGCTGTTTTTT
NA	TRBV7-9	few	TRBJ1-1	CASRGRSEAFF	TGTGCCAGCCGCGGACGGTCTGAAGCTTTCTTT
NA	TRBV6-1	many	TRBJ2-2	CASSGDTSNTGELFF	TGTGCCAGCAGTGGGGACACCTCGAACACCGGGGAGCTGTTTTTT
TRBD2	TRBV20-1	NA	TRBJ2-5	CSARVPLAGGPGETQYF	TGCAGTGCTAGAGTGCCACTAGCGGGAGGGCCGGGGGAGACCCAGTACTTC